Described below is a single T cell receptor beta chain sequence and its context. The antigen remains unidentified. The PCR had 60 Vbeta and 13 Jbeta primers. The repertoire was sequenced with immunoSEQ multiplex PCR; TCRdb's copy has only in-frame clones and lacks some. The data contain 170,000 or so clones, less than 90% of them singletons. Donors were ostensibly healthy at sampling, although undocumented immune exposures were probable. The data were obtained in a study of cytomegalovirus exposure and HLA in healthy donors. Study-wide results and limits: An assumption of roughly uniform sequencing depth across donors underlay the presence/absence analyses. Analyzed later, association rates of TCRs varied across HLA loci, with DRB1 most and HLA-C fewest. Sequencing artifact likely explains a cluster of highly shared sequence variants.

This CDR3 contains 16 residues. V shed 3 bases, J shed 1 base, and the junction held 9 bases outside the gene matches. Germline lookup yields CDR1 SGHRS and CDR2 YFSETQ. This receptor was identified in a man aged 50 to 60 in good health and CMV-seronegative. The source material was PBMCs. The chain carries TRBV5-1 and TRBJ2-7, with 8 bases identical to TRBD1. CDR3 sequence (DNA): TGCGCCAGCAGCTGGGACGGGACAGGAATATCCTACGAGCAGTACTTC. This gives the protein CASSWDGTGISYEQYF.